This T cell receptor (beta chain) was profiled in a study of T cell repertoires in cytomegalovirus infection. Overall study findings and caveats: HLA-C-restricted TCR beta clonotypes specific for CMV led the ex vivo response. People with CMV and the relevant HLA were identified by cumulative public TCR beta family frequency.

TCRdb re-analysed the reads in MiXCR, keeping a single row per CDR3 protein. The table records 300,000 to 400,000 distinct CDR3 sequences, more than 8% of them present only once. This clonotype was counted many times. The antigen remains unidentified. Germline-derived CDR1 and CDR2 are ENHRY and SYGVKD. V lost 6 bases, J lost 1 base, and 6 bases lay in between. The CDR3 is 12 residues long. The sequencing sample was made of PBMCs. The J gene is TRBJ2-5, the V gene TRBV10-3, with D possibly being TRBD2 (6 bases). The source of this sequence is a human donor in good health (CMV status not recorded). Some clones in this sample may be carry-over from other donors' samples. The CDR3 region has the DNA TGTGCCATCAGCGGGGGCCAAGAGACCCAGTACTTC. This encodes CAISGGQETQYF.